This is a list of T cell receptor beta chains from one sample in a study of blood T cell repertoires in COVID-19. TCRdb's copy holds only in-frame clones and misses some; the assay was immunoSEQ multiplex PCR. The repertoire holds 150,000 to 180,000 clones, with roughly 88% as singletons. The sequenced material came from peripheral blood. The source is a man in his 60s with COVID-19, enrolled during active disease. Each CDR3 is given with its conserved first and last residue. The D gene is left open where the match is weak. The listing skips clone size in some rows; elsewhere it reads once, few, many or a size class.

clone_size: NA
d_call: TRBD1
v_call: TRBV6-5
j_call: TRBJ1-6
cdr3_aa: CASSYSGLTGEVLHF
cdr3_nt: TGTGCCAGCAGTTACTCCGGCCTCACAGGGGAAGTCCTCCACTTT

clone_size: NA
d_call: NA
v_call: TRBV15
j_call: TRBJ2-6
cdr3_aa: CATSRTGQPRGANVLTF
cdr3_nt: TGTGCCACCAGCCGAACCGGACAGCCACGCGGGGCCAACGTCCTGACTTTC

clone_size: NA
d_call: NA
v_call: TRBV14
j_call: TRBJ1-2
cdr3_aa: CASSRAGGANYGYTF
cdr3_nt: TGTGCCAGCAGCCGAGCAGGAGGGGCTAACTATGGCTACACCTTC

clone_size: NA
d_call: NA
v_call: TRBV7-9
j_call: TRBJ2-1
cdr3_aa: CASYRERSYNEQFF
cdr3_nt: TGTGCCAGCTACCGGGAGAGGTCCTACAATGAGCAGTTCTTC

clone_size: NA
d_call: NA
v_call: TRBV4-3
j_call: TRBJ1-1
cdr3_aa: CASSQVKVGDTEAFF
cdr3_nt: TGCGCCAGCAGCCAAGTGAAGGTTGGAGACACTGAAGCTTTCTTT

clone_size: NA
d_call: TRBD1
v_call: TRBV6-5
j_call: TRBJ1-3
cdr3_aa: CASSDTGGSGNTIYF
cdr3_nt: TGTGCCAGCAGCGATACAGGGGGCTCAGGAAACACCATATATTTT

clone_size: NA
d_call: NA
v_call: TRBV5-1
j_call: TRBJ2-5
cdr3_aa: CASSLGGYQETQYF
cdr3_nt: TGCGCCAGCAGCTTGGGGGGCTACCAAGAGACCCAGTACTTC

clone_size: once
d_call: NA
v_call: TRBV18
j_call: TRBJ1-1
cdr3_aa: CASSPGMNTEAFF
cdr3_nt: TGTGCCAGCTCGCCCGGTATGAACACTGAAGCTTTCTTT

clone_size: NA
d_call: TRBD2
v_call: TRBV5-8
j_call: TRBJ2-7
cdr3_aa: CASSLASAGGIEQYF
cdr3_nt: TGTGCCAGCAGCTTGGCCTCAGCGGGGGGGATCGAGCAGTACTTC

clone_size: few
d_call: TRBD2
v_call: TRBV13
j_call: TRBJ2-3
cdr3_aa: CASRAGREGTDTQYF
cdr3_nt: TGTGCCAGCAGGGCTGGGCGGGAGGGCACAGATACGCAGTATTTT